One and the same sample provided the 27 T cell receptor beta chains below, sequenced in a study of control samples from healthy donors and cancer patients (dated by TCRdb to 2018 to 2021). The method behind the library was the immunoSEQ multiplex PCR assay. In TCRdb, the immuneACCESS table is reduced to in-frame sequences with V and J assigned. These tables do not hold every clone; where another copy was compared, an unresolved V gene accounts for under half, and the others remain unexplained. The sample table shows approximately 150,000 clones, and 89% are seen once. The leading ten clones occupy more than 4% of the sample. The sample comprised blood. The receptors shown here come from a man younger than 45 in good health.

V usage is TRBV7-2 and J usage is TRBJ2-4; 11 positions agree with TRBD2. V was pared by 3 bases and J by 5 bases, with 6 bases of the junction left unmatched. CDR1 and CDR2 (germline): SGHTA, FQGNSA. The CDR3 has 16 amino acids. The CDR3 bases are TGTGCCAGCAGCTTTCTAGCGGGGGGCCGAGAAAACATTCAGTACTTC. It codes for CASSFLAGGRENIQYF. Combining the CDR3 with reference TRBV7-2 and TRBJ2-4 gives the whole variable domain GAGVSQSPSNKVTEKGKDVELRCDPISGHTALYWYRQSLGQGLEFLIYFQGNSAPDKSGLPSDRFSAERTGGSVSTLTIQRTQQEDSAVYLCASSFLAGGRENIQYFGAGTRLSVL.

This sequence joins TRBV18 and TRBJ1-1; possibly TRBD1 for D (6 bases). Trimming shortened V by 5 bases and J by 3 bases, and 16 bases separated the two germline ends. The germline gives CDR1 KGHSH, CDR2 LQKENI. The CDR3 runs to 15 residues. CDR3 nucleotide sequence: TGTGCCAGCTCATCCAGAACAGGGTGGGACACTGAAGCTTTCTTT. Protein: CASSSRTGWDTEAFF.

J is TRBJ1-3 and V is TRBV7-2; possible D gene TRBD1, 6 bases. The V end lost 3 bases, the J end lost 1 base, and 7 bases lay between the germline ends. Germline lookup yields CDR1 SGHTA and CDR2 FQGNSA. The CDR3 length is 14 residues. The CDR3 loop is CASSLGASGNTIYF. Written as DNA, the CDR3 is TGTGCCAGCAGCTTGGGGGCGTCTGGAAACACCATATATTTT. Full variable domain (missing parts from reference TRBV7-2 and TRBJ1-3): GAGVSQSPSNKVTEKGKDVELRCDPISGHTALYWYRQSLGQGLEFLIYFQGNSAPDKSGLPSDRFSAERTGGSVSTLTIQRTQQEDSAVYLCASSLGASGNTIYFGEGSWLTVV.

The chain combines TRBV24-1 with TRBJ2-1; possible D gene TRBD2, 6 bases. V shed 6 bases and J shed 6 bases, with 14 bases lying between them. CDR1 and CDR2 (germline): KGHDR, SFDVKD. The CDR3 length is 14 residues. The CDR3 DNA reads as TGTGCCACCAGTTATAAATCCGGGGGCAATGAGCAGTTCTTC. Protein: CATSYKSGGNEQFF.

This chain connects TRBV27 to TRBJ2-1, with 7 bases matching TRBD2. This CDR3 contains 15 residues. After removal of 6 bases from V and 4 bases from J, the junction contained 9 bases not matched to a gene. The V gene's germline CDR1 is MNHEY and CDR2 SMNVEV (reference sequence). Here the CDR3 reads CASSPRGSGYNEQFF. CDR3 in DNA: TGTGCCAGCAGCCCCCGAGGTAGCGGGTACAATGAGCAGTTCTTC.

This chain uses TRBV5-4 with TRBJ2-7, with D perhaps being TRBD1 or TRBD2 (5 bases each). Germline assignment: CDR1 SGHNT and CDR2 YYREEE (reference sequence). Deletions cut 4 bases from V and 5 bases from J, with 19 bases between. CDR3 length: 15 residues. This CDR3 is CASSLLGVGTHEQYF. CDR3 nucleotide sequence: TGTGCCAGCAGCCTGCTGGGGGTAGGTACCCACGAGCAGTACTTC.

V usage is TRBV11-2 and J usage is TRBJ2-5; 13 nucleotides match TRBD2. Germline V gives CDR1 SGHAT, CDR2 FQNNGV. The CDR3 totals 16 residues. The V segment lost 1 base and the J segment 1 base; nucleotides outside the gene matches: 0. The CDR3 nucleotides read TGTGCCAGCAGCTTAGGGACTAGCGGGGGCCAAGAGACCCAGTACTTC. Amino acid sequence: CASSLGTSGGQETQYF.

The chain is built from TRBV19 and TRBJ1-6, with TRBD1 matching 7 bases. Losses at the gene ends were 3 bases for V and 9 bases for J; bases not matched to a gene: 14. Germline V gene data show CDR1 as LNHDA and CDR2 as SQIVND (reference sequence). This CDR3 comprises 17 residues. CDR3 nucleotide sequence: TGTGCCAGTAGTATCCTCCCAACGGGGCAGGGGGTTTCACCCCTCCACTTT. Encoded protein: CASSILPTGQGVSPLHF.

The CDR3 nucleotides read TGTGCCAGCAACATTGTAGCGGGATCGACAGATACGCAGTATTTT. Protein product: CASNIVAGSTDTQYF. The chain couples TRBV7-2 to TRBJ2-3, with 8 bases that match TRBD2. V shed 7 bases, J shed 3 bases, and the junction held 9 bases outside the gene matches. Per the germline V gene, CDR1 is SGHTA and CDR2 is FQGNSA. This CDR3 region has 15 residues.

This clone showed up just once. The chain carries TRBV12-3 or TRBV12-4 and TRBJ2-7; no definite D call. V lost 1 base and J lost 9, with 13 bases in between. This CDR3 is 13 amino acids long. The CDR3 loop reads CASSLGSGLGQYF. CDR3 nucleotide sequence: TGTGCCAGCAGTTTAGGGTCCGGGCTTGGGCAGTACTTC.

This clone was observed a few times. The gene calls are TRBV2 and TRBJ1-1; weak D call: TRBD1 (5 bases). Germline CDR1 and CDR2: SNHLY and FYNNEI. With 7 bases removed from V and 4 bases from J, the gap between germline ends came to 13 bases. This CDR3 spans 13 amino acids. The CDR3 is CASTGGEGTEAFF. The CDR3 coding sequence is TGTGCCAGCACCGGGGGGGAAGGCACTGAAGCTTTCTTT.

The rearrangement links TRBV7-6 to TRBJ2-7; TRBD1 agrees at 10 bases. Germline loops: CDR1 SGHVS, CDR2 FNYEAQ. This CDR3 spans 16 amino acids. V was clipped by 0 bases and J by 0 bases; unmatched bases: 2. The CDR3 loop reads CASSLAGTGASYEQYF. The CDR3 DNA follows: TGTGCCAGCAGCTTAGCGGGGACAGGGGCCTCCTACGAGCAGTACTTC.

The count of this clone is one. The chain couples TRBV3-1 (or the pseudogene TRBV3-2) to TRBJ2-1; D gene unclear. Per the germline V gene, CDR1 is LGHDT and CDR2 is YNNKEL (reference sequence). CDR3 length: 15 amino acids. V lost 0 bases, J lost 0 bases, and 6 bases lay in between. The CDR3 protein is CASSQEGSSYNEQFF. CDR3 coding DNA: TGTGCCAGCAGCCAAGAAGGAAGCTCCTACAATGAGCAGTTCTTC.

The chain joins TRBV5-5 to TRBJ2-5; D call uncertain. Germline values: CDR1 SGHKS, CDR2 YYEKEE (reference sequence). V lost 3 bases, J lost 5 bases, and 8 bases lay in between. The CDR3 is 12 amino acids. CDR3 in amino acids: CASSSLRETQYF. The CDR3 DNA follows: TGTGCCAGCAGCTCACTGCGGGAGACCCAGTACTTC.

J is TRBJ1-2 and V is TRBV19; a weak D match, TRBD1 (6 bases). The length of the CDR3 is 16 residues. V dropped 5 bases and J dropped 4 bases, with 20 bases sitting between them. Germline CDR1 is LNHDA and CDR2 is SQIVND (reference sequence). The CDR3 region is CASSGGAAAYVYGYTF. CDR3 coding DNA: TGTGCCAGTAGTGGGGGGGCCGCGGCCTATGTCTATGGCTACACCTTC.

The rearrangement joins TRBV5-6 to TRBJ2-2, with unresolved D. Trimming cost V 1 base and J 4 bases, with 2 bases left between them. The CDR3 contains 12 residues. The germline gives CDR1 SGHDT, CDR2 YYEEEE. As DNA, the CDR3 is TGTGCCAGCAGCTTGCTCACCGGGGAGCTGTTTTTT. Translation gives CASSLLTGELFF.

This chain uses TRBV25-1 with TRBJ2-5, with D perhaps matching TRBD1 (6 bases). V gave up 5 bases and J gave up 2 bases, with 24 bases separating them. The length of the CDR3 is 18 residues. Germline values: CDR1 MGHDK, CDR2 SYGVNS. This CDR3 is CASSTRFRDTHRQETQYF. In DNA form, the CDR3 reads TGTGCCAGCAGTACCCGGTTTCGGGACACCCACCGACAAGAGACCCAGTACTTC. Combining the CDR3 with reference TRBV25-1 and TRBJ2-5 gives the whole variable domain EADIYQTPRYLVIGTGKKITLECSQTMGHDKMYWYQQDPGMELHLIHYSYGVNSTEKGDLSSESTVSRIRTEHFPLTLESARPSHTSQYLCASSTRFRDTHRQETQYFGPGTRLLVL.

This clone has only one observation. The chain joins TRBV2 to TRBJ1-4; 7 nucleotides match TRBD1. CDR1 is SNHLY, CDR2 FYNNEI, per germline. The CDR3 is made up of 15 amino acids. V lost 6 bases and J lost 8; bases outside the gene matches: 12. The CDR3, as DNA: TGTGCCAGCAGGGGTCGGGGGACAGCCTTCGAAAAACTGTTTTTT. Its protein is CASRGRGTAFEKLFF.

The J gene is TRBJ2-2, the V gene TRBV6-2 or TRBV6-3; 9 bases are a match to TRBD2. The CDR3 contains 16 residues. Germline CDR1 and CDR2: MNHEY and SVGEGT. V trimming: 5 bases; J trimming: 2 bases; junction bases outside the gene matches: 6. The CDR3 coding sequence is TGTGCCAGCAGTCATAGCGGGGGCCCTAACACCGGGGAGCTGTTTTTT. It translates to CASSHSGGPNTGELFF.

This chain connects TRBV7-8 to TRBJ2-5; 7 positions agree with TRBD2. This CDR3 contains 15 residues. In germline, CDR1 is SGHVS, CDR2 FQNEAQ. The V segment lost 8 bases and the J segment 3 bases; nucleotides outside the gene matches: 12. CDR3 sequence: CASWGGTYNEETQYF. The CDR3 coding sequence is TGTGCCAGCTGGGGGGGGACCTACAATGAAGAGACCCAGTACTTC. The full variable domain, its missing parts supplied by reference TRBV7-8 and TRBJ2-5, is GAGVSQSPRYKVAKRGQDVALRCDPISGHVSLFWYQQALGQGPEFLTYFQNEAQLDKSGLPSDRFFAERPEGSVSTLKIQRTQQEDSAVYLCASWGGTYNEETQYFGPGTRLLVL.

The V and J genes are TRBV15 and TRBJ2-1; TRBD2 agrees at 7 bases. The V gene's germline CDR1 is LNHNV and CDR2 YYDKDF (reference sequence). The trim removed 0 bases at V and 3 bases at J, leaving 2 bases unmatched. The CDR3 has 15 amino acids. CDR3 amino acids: CATSRETGGYNEQFF. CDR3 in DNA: TGTGCCACCAGCAGAGAAACGGGGGGCTACAATGAGCAGTTCTTC.

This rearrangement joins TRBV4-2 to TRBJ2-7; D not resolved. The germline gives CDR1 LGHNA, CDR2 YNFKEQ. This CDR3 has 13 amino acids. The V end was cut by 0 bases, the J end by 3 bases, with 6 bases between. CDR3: CASSQDLVYEQYF. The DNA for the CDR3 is TGTGCCAGCAGCCAAGATCTAGTCTACGAGCAGTACTTC.

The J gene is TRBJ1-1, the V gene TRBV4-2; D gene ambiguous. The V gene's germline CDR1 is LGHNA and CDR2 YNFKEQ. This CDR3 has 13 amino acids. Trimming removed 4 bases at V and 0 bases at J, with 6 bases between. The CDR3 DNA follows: TGTGCCAGCAGCCTGGCTTTGAACACTGAAGCTTTCTTT. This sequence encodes CASSLALNTEAFF.

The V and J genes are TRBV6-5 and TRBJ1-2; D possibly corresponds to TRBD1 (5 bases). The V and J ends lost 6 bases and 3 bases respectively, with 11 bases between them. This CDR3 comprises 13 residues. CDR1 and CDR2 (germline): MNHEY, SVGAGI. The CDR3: CASRRQSHYGYTF. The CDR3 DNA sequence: TGTGCCAGCAGGCGACAGAGCCACTATGGCTACACCTTC.

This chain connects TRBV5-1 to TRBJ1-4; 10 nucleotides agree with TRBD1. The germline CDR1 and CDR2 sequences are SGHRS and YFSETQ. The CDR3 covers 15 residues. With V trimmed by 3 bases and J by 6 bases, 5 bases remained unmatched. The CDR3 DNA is TGCGCCAGCAGCTACAAGACAGGGGGCTATGAAAAACTGTTTTTT. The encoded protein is CASSYKTGGYEKLFF.

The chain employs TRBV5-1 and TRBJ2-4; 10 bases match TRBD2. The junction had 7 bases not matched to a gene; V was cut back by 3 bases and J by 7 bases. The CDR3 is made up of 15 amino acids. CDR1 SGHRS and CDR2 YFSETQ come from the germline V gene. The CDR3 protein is CASSSIAGGPNIQYF. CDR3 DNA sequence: TGCGCCAGCAGCTCTATAGCGGGAGGCCCCAACATTCAGTACTTC.

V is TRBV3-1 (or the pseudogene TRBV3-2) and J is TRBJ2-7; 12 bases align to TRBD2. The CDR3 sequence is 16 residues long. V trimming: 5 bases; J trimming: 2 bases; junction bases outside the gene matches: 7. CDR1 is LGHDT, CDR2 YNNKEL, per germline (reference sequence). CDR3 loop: CASSSSRLAGAYEQYF. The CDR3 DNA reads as TGTGCCAGCAGCTCTTCGCGACTAGCGGGGGCCTACGAGCAGTACTTC.